One sample yielded the 32 T cell receptor beta chains listed below, sequenced in a study of blood T cell repertoires in COVID-19. The repertoire was sequenced with immunoSEQ multiplex PCR; TCRdb's copy has only in-frame clones and lacks some. The table includes approximately 75,000 clones, around 83% detected once. The source material was peripheral blood. These receptors were obtained from a woman at least 80 years old with acute or convalescent COVID-19.

Here the CDR3 reads CASSTRQGASSEQYF. CDR3 nucleotides: TGTGCCAGTAGTACAAGACAGGGGGCATCTAGCGAGCAGTACTTC. The genes are TRBV19 and TRBJ2-7; 10 bases are a match to TRBD1. The CDR3 length is 15 residues. Germline loops: CDR1 LNHDA, CDR2 SQIVND (reference sequence). J lost 6 bases, V lost 4 bases, and 9 bases had no gene match.

J is TRBJ2-2 and V is TRBV5-1, with a tentative D call TRBD2 (6 bases). CDR3 length: 15 residues. Trimming pared 8 bases from V and 1 base from J, leaving 15 bases between. Germline values: CDR1 SGHRS, CDR2 YFSETQ. CDR3 region: CASSIGGENTGELFF. CDR3 nucleotide sequence: TGCGCCAGTTCTATTGGCGGGGAGAACACCGGGGAGCTGTTTTTT.

The chain uses TRBV30 and TRBJ2-7; D is possibly TRBD1 (6 bases). V was clipped by 1 base and J by 2 bases, with 12 bases between them. Germline lookup yields CDR1 GTSNPN and CDR2 SVGIG (reference sequence). This CDR3 has 14 residues. In DNA form, the CDR3 reads TGTGCCTGGAGTGAGGGGGTTTCCACCTACGAGCAGTACTTC. Translation: CAWSEGVSTYEQYF.

The chain has TRBV27 and TRBJ1-1; TRBD1 agrees at 7 bases. The V gene end was trimmed by 3 bases and the J gene end by 1 base; junction bases not matched to a gene: 5. This CDR3 has 15 residues. Germline V gene data show CDR1 as MNHEY and CDR2 as SMNVEV (reference sequence). Written as DNA, the CDR3 is TGTGCCAGCAGTTTTAGGGGGCGAGGGAACACTGAAGCTTTCTTT. It yields the protein CASSFRGRGNTEAFF.

This CDR3 is CASSQETLADTQYF. The DNA for the CDR3 is TGCGCCAGCAGCCAAGAAACACTAGCAGATACGCAGTATTTT. V gene TRBV4-1 combines with J gene TRBJ2-3; TRBD2 is a possible D gene (5 bases). V shed 0 bases and J shed 4 bases, with 8 bases lying between them. The CDR3 spans 14 residues. CDR1 MGHRA and CDR2 YSYEKL come from the germline V gene.

This chain uses TRBV6-1 with TRBJ1-4; TRBD1 matches 9 bases. V shed 3 bases, J shed 8 bases, and the junction held 7 bases outside the gene matches. CDR1 MNHNS and CDR2 SASEGT come from the germline V gene. This CDR3 is 15 amino acids long. CDR3: CASSEEGTGSEKLFF. CDR3 nucleotides: TGTGCCAGCAGTGAGGAAGGGACAGGGTCAGAAAAACTGTTTTTT.

The rearrangement links TRBV12-5 to TRBJ2-2; a weak D match, TRBD2 (5 bases). The CDR3 sequence is 15 residues long. Per the germline V gene, CDR1 is LGHNT and CDR2 is FRNRAP. Trimming removed 4 bases from V and 4 bases from J, with 13 bases in between. This CDR3 is CASGSHQGGTGELFF. CDR3 sequence (DNA): TGTGCTAGTGGTTCGCACCAAGGAGGCACCGGGGAGCTGTTTTTT.

The chain couples TRBV12-3 or TRBV12-4 to TRBJ1-1, with 9 bases identical to TRBD1. This CDR3 comprises 13 residues. After removal of 5 bases from V and 8 bases from J, the junction contained 6 bases not matched to a gene. In DNA, the CDR3 is TGTGCCAGCAGTCTACGGGGACAGGGAGAAGCTTTCTTT. Residues: CASSLRGQGEAFF.

V and J are TRBV19 and TRBJ2-2, with D possibly TRBD2 on 5 matching bases. Germline values: CDR1 LNHDA, CDR2 SQIVND (reference sequence). V gave up 5 bases and J gave up 7 bases, with 11 bases separating them. The CDR3 contains 13 residues. The CDR3 DNA reads as TGTGCCAGTAGTTTAACAAGCGGCGGGGAGCTGTTTTTT. Encoded protein: CASSLTSGGELFF.

The chain couples TRBV29-1 to TRBJ1-1, with a possible D match to TRBD1 (6 bases). The germline V gene encodes CDR1 SQVTM and CDR2 ANQGSEA. Between the trimmed V and J ends, which lost 6 bases and 4 bases, there was a span of 12 bases. The CDR3 has 12 amino acids. In DNA, the CDR3 is TGCAGCGTAGATACAGGGTCCACTGAAGCTTTCTTT. This encodes CSVDTGSTEAFF.

This clone appeared a few times. CDR3 protein: CASSQGPGISGNTIYF. CDR3 bases: TGTGCCAGCAGCCAAGGTCCAGGCATCTCTGGAAACACCATATATTTT. The rearrangement links TRBV4-2 to TRBJ1-3; no definite D call. CDR3 length: 16 amino acids. The V end was cut by 1 base, the J end by 0 bases, with 10 bases between. Germline values: CDR1 LGHNA, CDR2 YNFKEQ.

This chain links TRBV9 with TRBJ2-7; TRBD1 is a possible D gene (5 bases). Per the germline V gene, CDR1 is SGDLS and CDR2 is YYNGEE. With 3 bases removed from V and 5 bases from J, the gap between germline ends came to 15 bases. This CDR3 is 14 amino acids long. CDR3 sequence: CASSAGRVIDEQYF. The CDR3 region has the DNA TGTGCCAGCAGCGCCGGCAGGGTGATTGACGAGCAGTACTTC.

This clone appeared once. The rearrangement joins TRBV5-8 to TRBJ2-4; D is unclear. CDR3 length: 17 residues. Trimming pared 3 bases from V and 0 bases from J, leaving 16 bases between. Germline CDR1 reads SGHTS; CDR2 reads YDEGEE. In DNA, the CDR3 is TGTGCCAGCAGCTACCCCCTAGAGGCGCTAGCCAAAAACATTCAGTACTTC. Its protein is CASSYPLEALAKNIQYF.

The rearrangement links TRBV5-1 to TRBJ1-2, with TRBD1 matching over 11 bases. Trimming at V came to 4 bases and at J to 7 bases, leaving 15 bases not matched to a gene. The CDR3 has 17 residues. Germline V gene lookup returns CDR1 SGHRS and CDR2 YFSETQ. DNA of the CDR3: TGCGCCAGCAGCCGCGTAACCCAGGGACAGGGGGGTTTTGGCTACACCTTC. Translating it yields CASSRVTQGQGGFGYTF.

This clone was seen a few times. This chain joins TRBV7-8 and TRBJ1-1; D is uncertain. The CDR3 is 13 residues long. Germline CDR1 SGHVS, CDR2 FQNEAQ. V lost 3 bases to trimming and J lost 1 base, with 6 bases between them. This CDR3 reads CASSFYPNTEAFF. CDR3 sequence (DNA): TGTGCCAGCAGCTTCTACCCGAACACTGAAGCTTTCTTT. Combining the CDR3 with reference TRBV7-8 and TRBJ1-1 gives the whole variable domain GAGVSQSPRYKVAKRGQDVALRCDPISGHVSLFWYQQALGQGPEFLTYFQNEAQLDKSGLPSDRFFAERPEGSVSTLKIQRTQQEDSAVYLCASSFYPNTEAFFGQGTRLTVV.

The V gene is TRBV2, the J gene TRBJ1-1; D gene uncertain. CDR1 SNHLY and CDR2 FYNNEI come from the germline V gene. The CDR3 runs 14 residues. Between the trimmed V and J ends, which lost 1 base and 0 bases, there was a span of 6 bases. The CDR3 sequence is CASSEGTLNTEAFF. CDR3 in DNA: TGTGCCAGCAGTGAAGGCACATTGAACACTGAAGCTTTCTTT.

The CDR3 sequence is CASSVLAGVYFEQFF. CDR3 nucleotide sequence: TGTGCCAGTAGTGTACTAGCGGGGGTATATTTTGAGCAGTTCTTC. V is TRBV19 and J is TRBJ2-1; 11 nucleotides agree with TRBD2. The V gene's germline CDR1 is LNHDA and CDR2 SQIVND (reference sequence). J lost 9 bases, V lost 5 bases, and 9 bases had no gene match. This CDR3 contains 15 residues.

The chain combines TRBV11-3 with TRBJ2-2; 7 bases are a match to TRBD1. With V trimmed by 7 bases and J by 0 bases, 2 bases remained unmatched. The V gene's germline CDR1 is SGHNT and CDR2 YENEEA. The CDR3 spans 14 residues. The CDR3 bases are TGTGCCAGCACGGGACAGTCGAACACCGGGGAGCTGTTTTTT. Protein sequence: CASTGQSNTGELFF.

The chain combines TRBV7-2 with TRBJ1-4, with TRBD1 as a possible D gene (6 bases). Germline-derived CDR1 and CDR2 are SGHTA and FQGNSA. Trimming pared 3 bases from V and 3 bases from J, leaving 14 bases between. The CDR3 is made up of 16 amino acids. CDR3 bases: TGTGCCAGCAGCTTGTGGGGGGGCGCAGCTAATGAAAAACTGTTTTTT. This gives the protein CASSLWGGAANEKLFF.

This chain joins TRBV29-1 and TRBJ1-4; D is unclear. The V and J ends lost 4 bases and 0 bases respectively, with 6 bases between them. Germline V gene data show CDR1 as SQVTM and CDR2 as ANQGSEA. This CDR3 region has 13 residues. This CDR3 is CSVGGATNEKLFF. For the CDR3, the DNA is TGCAGCGTTGGTGGAGCAACTAATGAAAAACTGTTTTTT. Full variable domain (remainder filled in from reference TRBV29-1 and TRBJ1-4): SAVISQKPSRDICQRGTSLTIQCQVDSQVTMMFWYRQQPGQSLTLIATANQGSEATYESGFVIDKFPISRPNLTFSTLTVSNMSPEDSSIYLCSVGGATNEKLFFGSGTQLSVL.

The rearrangement links TRBV18 to TRBJ1-2, with 8 bases matching TRBD1. The CDR3 runs 16 residues. Germline V gives CDR1 KGHSH, CDR2 LQKENI. V shed 2 bases, J shed 4 bases, and the junction held 9 bases outside the gene matches. DNA of the CDR3: TGTGCCAGCTCACCAACAGGGGGTTTAAGGGTCTATGGCTACACCTTC. Its translation: CASSPTGGLRVYGYTF.

This clone was observed a single time. The V and J genes are TRBV5-4 and TRBJ1-3; weak D call: TRBD1 (5 bases). V was cut by 5 bases and J by 0 bases, with 9 bases left in between. Germline loops: CDR1 SGHNT, CDR2 YYREEE (reference sequence). The CDR3 consists of 14 residues. The CDR3 nucleotides read TGTGCCAGCAGTTCAGGGTTCTCTGGAAACACCATATATTTT. It yields the protein CASSSGFSGNTIYF.

This chain connects TRBV5-1 to TRBJ2-3, with 8 bases identical to TRBD1. The ends lost 8 bases at V and 5 bases at J; junction bases unmatched: 7. CDR3 length: 13 residues. Germline loops: CDR1 SGHRS, CDR2 YFSETQ. The CDR3 DNA reads TGCGCCAGTCAGACAGGGGAGGTAGATACGCAGTATTTT. This gives the protein CASQTGEVDTQYF.

This chain connects TRBV30 to TRBJ1-1; a weak D match, TRBD1 (6 bases). Trimming left V 1 base short and J 1 base short, with 13 bases between. CDR1 is GTSNPN and CDR2 is SVGIG in the germline V gene (reference sequence). CDR3 length: 15 residues. The DNA of the CDR3 is TGTGCCTGGAGTGCCAGGGGCCGGGGGAACACTGAAGCTTTCTTT. The encoded protein is CAWSARGRGNTEAFF.

The count of this clone is one. J is TRBJ2-2 and V is TRBV9; 10 bases agree with TRBD1. The CDR3 totals 18 residues. The germline V gene has CDR1 SGDLS and CDR2 YYNGEE. The J segment lost 4 bases and the V segment lost 3 bases, leaving 12 bases of the junction unmatched. The CDR3, as DNA: TGTGCCAGCAGCGCCGGGACAGGGGCCTTTCGAAGCACCGGGGAGCTGTTTTTT. Translating gives CASSAGTGAFRSTGELFF.

This chain links TRBV5-1 with TRBJ1-1; possibly TRBD1 for D (5 bases). Per germline, CDR1 SGHRS and CDR2 YFSETQ. This CDR3 comprises 15 residues. Trimming stripped 3 bases from V and 6 bases from J, with 18 bases between. CDR3 sequence (DNA): TGCGCCAGCAGCTCGGACATCCCCAACTCGTCTGAAGCTTTCTTT. Protein product: CASSSDIPNSSEAFF.

To note about this clone: This sample includes further DNA sequences coding for the same CDR3. V gene TRBV12-3 or TRBV12-4 combines with J gene TRBJ1-1; tentative D call: TRBD1 (6 bases). The CDR3 contains 13 residues. V was pared by 3 bases and J by 5 bases, with 10 bases between. CDR3 nucleotides: TGTGCCAGCAGTTTGGCGCAGGGGACTGAAGCTTTCTTT. Residues: CASSLAQGTEAFF.

This clone showed up just a few times. This rearrangement joins TRBV23-1 to TRBJ1-4; D is ambiguous. TRBV23-1 is designated an ORF whose function remains uncertain. This CDR3 is 13 amino acids long. V lost 11 bases to trimming and J lost 5 bases, with 15 bases between them. The CDR3, as DNA: TGCGCCGCTGAGGGATTAGGCAATGAAAAACTGTTTTTT. It encodes CAAEGLGNEKLFF.

This sequence joins TRBV7-8 and TRBJ2-2; tentative D call: TRBD2 (5 bases). Between the trimmed V and J ends, which lost 4 bases and 4 bases, there was a span of 13 bases. The CDR3 consists of 15 residues. Germline-derived CDR1 and CDR2 are SGHVS and FQNEAQ. CDR3 protein: CASSSKGARTGELFF. The CDR3 DNA is TGTGCCAGCAGCTCGAAGGGAGCTCGCACCGGGGAGCTGTTTTTT.

The genes are TRBV12-3 or TRBV12-4 and TRBJ2-1; D is possibly TRBD2 (7 bases). Deletions cut 3 bases from V and 8 bases from J, with 11 bases between. The CDR3 extends over 13 amino acids. The CDR3 sequence: CASSFSGGDEQFF. CDR3 DNA: TGTGCCAGCAGTTTCTCGGGGGGCGATGAGCAGTTCTTC.

The V and J genes are TRBV6-6 and TRBJ2-1, with 12 bases lining up with TRBD2. This CDR3 comprises 16 residues. Germline V gene data show CDR1 as MNHNY and CDR2 as SVGAGI (reference sequence). The V segment lost 10 bases and the J segment 4 bases; nucleotides outside the gene matches: 11. The CDR3 here is CAIKAGTSGFYNEQFF. Here the CDR3 DNA reads TGTGCCATCAAAGCTGGGACTAGCGGGTTTTACAATGAGCAGTTCTTC.

This clone was detected only a few times. The chain employs TRBV15 and TRBJ1-5, with D possibly matching TRBD1 (5 bases). The CDR3 has 17 residues. CDR1 is LNHNV, CDR2 YYDKDF, per germline (reference sequence). With 0 bases removed from V and 0 bases from J, the gap between germline ends came to 12 bases. The CDR3 sequence is CATSRDGRGNSNQPQHF. DNA of the CDR3: TGTGCCACCAGCAGAGATGGGCGGGGGAATAGCAATCAGCCCCAGCATTTT.